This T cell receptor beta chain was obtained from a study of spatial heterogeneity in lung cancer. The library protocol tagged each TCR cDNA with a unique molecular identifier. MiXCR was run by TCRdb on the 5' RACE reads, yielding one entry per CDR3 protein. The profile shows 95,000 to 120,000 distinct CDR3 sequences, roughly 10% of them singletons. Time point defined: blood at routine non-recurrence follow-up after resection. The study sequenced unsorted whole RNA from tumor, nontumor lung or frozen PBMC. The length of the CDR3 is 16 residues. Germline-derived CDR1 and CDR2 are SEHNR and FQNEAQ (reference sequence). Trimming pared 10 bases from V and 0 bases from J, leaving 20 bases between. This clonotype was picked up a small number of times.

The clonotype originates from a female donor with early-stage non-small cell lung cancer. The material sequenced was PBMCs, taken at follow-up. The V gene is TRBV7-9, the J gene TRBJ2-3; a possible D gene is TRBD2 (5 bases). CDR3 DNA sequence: TGTGCCACCTCTCCCTATACACAGCGGAGCACAGATACGCAGTATTTT. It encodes CATSPYTQRSTDTQYF.